This is a list of T cell receptor beta chains from one sample in a study of T cells after yellow fever vaccination. TCRdb reanalysed the 5' RACE reads using MiXCR and keeps one entry per CDR3 protein. The table lists 300,000 or so distinct CDR3 sequences, 6.8% of them singletons. The source material was PBMCs, sampled around 45 days after the first yellow fever vaccination. These receptors came from a man aged 18 to 29 who received the YFV17D yellow fever vaccine. The CDR3 runs from the conserved cysteine through the conserved F or W. Rows may omit the clone size; those that give it use once, few, many or a size class.

V gene: TRBV7-9; J gene: TRBJ2-3; clone size: few; CDR3 protein: CASSRGQGLDTQYF
V gene: TRBV14; J gene: TRBJ2-5; clone size: many; CDR3 protein: CASSQDWGETQYF
V gene: TRBV4-3; J gene: TRBJ2-3; clone size: many; CDR3 protein: CASSQDFSGAGADTQYF
V gene: TRBV4-1; J gene: TRBJ2-3; clone size: many; CDR3 protein: CASSQVSLGRADTQYF
V gene: TRBV18; J gene: TRBJ2-3; clone size: few; CDR3 protein: CASSPIGPPSDTQYF
V gene: TRBV10-3; J gene: TRBJ2-1; clone size: few; CDR3 protein: CAISDRGREQFF
V gene: TRBV6-1; J gene: TRBJ1-4; clone size: many; CDR3 protein: CASSEVFPEKLFF
V gene: TRBV5-1; J gene: TRBJ1-6; clone size: many; CDR3 protein: CASSLVGTGDSPLHF
V gene: TRBV29-1; J gene: TRBJ1-5; clone size: few; CDR3 protein: CSVVGQQGQPQHF
V gene: TRBV29-1; J gene: TRBJ2-2; clone size: many; CDR3 protein: CSVEVQGSVSNTGELFF
V gene: TRBV18; J gene: TRBJ2-7; clone size: many; CDR3 protein: CASSPIGSYEQYF
V gene: TRBV5-1; J gene: TRBJ2-1; clone size: NA; CDR3 protein: CASSWGQVGYNEQFF
V gene: TRBV20-1; J gene: TRBJ2-5; clone size: NA; CDR3 protein: CSARDRGASVQETQYF
V gene: TRBV30; J gene: TRBJ2-3; clone size: few; CDR3 protein: CAWKWTGTDTQYF
V gene: TRBV7-9; J gene: TRBJ2-7; clone size: many; CDR3 protein: CASSNWDSPYEQYF
V gene: TRBV9; J gene: TRBJ2-3; clone size: NA; CDR3 protein: CASSTRRGGTDTQYF
V gene: TRBV6-1; J gene: TRBJ1-5; clone size: many; CDR3 protein: CASSGRSGGGNQPQHF
V gene: TRBV5-1; J gene: TRBJ1-6; clone size: few; CDR3 protein: CASSPRGAHNSPLHF
V gene: TRBV11-2; J gene: TRBJ2-2; clone size: NA; CDR3 protein: CASSHTGSNTGELFF
V gene: TRBV12-5; J gene: TRBJ2-4; clone size: many; CDR3 protein: CASGLGTPAKNIQYF
V gene: TRBV6-2/TRBV6-3; J gene: TRBJ1-5; clone size: NA; CDR3 protein: CASDRARDNQPQHF
V gene: TRBV5-4; J gene: TRBJ1-2; clone size: few; CDR3 protein: CASTMGTEKGGYTF
V gene: TRBV18; J gene: TRBJ2-5; clone size: few; CDR3 protein: CASSPRIPPETQYF
V gene: TRBV20-1; J gene: TRBJ1-1; clone size: NA; CDR3 protein: CSAGGQLAPNTEAFF
V gene: TRBV18; J gene: TRBJ1-6; clone size: many; CDR3 protein: CASSPLGRGRSPLHF
V gene: TRBV4-3; J gene: TRBJ1-6; clone size: few; CDR3 protein: CASSQAGNSPLHF
V gene: TRBV5-5; J gene: TRBJ1-4; clone size: few; CDR3 protein: CASSSWLAGEKLFF
V gene: TRBV7-2; J gene: TRBJ2-7; clone size: many; CDR3 protein: CASSFSGALGEQYF
V gene: TRBV12-3/TRBV12-4; J gene: TRBJ2-2; clone size: few; CDR3 protein: CASSSEGGELFF
V gene: TRBV2; J gene: TRBJ2-7; clone size: NA; CDR3 protein: CASSTEWGGSYEQYF
V gene: TRBV4-3; J gene: TRBJ2-1; clone size: few; CDR3 protein: CASSQDVLRGNEQFF
V gene: TRBV12-3/TRBV12-4; J gene: TRBJ2-3; clone size: few; CDR3 protein: CASRGRTRGNTDTQYF
V gene: TRBV7-2; J gene: TRBJ2-3; clone size: many; CDR3 protein: CASSRNSGGGTDTQYF
V gene: TRBV12-3/TRBV12-4; J gene: TRBJ1-1; clone size: few; CDR3 protein: CASSLDYLNRGPEKGTEAFF
V gene: TRBV9; J gene: TRBJ2-3; clone size: few; CDR3 protein: CASSVVGKTTDTQYF
V gene: TRBV18; J gene: TRBJ2-1; clone size: few; CDR3 protein: CASSLFTGTGDYNEQFF
V gene: TRBV6-1; J gene: TRBJ2-6; clone size: NA; CDR3 protein: CASSRGQAGANVLTF
V gene: TRBV5-5; J gene: TRBJ2-5; clone size: many; CDR3 protein: CASSFRGPGETQYF
V gene: TRBV29-1; J gene: TRBJ2-3; clone size: NA; CDR3 protein: CSASTSGGDTQYF
V gene: TRBV11-2; J gene: TRBJ2-1; clone size: NA; CDR3 protein: CASSDWTSGGAKDEQFF
V gene: TRBV5-6; J gene: TRBJ2-7; clone size: NA; CDR3 protein: CASSSPGQGFNEQYF
V gene: TRBV20-1; J gene: TRBJ2-1; clone size: NA; CDR3 protein: CSARSGGGYNEQFF
V gene: TRBV6-1; J gene: TRBJ2-7; clone size: NA; CDR3 protein: CASSRSYNSYEQYF
V gene: TRBV9; J gene: TRBJ1-2; clone size: NA; CDR3 protein: CASNPTGTGYYGYTF
V gene: TRBV30; J gene: TRBJ2-1; clone size: NA; CDR3 protein: CAWRLSGGSEQFF
V gene: TRBV10-2; J gene: TRBJ2-2; clone size: NA; CDR3 protein: CASSGTGANTGELFF
V gene: TRBV15; J gene: TRBJ2-2; clone size: NA; CDR3 protein: CATSRNRANTGELFF
V gene: TRBV5-1; J gene: TRBJ2-1; clone size: many; CDR3 protein: CASSRNGLAGGLSSYNEQFF
V gene: TRBV3-1; J gene: TRBJ2-2; clone size: few; CDR3 protein: CASSQGTSGGDRTGELFF
V gene: TRBV4-1; J gene: TRBJ1-5; clone size: few; CDR3 protein: CASSPGTDLSWISNQPQHF
V gene: TRBV20-1; J gene: TRBJ1-4; clone size: few; CDR3 protein: CSQADRGNEKLFF
V gene: TRBV20-1; J gene: TRBJ2-3; clone size: many; CDR3 protein: CSASFWGTDTQYF
V gene: TRBV7-2; J gene: TRBJ1-1; clone size: NA; CDR3 protein: CASSNHAGGQGTEAFF
V gene: TRBV27; J gene: TRBJ2-2; clone size: few; CDR3 protein: CATAGYGTGELFF
V gene: TRBV5-6; J gene: TRBJ2-1; clone size: NA; CDR3 protein: CASSATGILEFF
V gene: TRBV4-1; J gene: TRBJ2-3; clone size: NA; CDR3 protein: CASSRTSGGPPKYF
V gene: TRBV7-8; J gene: TRBJ2-3; clone size: NA; CDR3 protein: CASTLGDATQYF
V gene: TRBV12-3/TRBV12-4; J gene: TRBJ1-2; clone size: NA; CDR3 protein: CASEGVNGYTF